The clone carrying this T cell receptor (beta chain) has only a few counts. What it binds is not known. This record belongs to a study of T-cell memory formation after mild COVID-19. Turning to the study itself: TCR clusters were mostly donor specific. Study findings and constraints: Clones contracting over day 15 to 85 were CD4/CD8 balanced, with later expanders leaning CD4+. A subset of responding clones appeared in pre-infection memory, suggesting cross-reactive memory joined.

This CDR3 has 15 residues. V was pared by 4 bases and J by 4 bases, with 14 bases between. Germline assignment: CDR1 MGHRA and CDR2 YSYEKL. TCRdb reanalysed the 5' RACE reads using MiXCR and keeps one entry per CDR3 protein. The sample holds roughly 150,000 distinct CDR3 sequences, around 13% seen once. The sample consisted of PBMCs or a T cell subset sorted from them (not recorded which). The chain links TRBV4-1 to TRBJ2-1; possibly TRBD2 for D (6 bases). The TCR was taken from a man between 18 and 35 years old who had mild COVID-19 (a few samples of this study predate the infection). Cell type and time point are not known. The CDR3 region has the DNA TGCGCCAGCAGCCCTTTCGCCGGGGGATACAATGAGCAGTTCTTC. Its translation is CASSPFAGGYNEQFF.